This TCR beta chain was identified during a study of OX40 agonist ivuxolimab in advanced cancers. Comments on this clone: Its antigen is as yet unknown.

The germline V gene encodes CDR1 SEHNR and CDR2 FQNEAQ (reference sequence). V gave up 2 bases and J gave up 2 bases, with 9 bases separating them. The CDR3 is 14 amino acids. Overall study findings and caveats: Expanded clones tended on average to be more numerous among CD8+ T cells than CD4+.

Some clones are missing from TCRdb's copy, which holds only in-frame ones; the method was immunoSEQ multiplex PCR. The sample holds approximately 100,000 clones, less than 95% seen once. This rearrangement joins TRBV7-9 to TRBJ1-1; the D gene is possibly TRBD1 (5 bases). Sequenced here: CD4+ or CD8+ T cells sorted from blood, sampled in a trial of the OX40 agonist ivuxolimab. This clonotype was obtained from an adult with an advanced solid tumor such as melanoma, head and neck, liver or kidney cancer. The CDR3 region is CASSLQGFNTEAFF. DNA of the CDR3: TGTGCCAGCAGCTTACAGGGTTTCAACACTGAAGCTTTCTTT. Based on the CDR3 plus reference TRBV7-9 and TRBJ1-1, the full variable domain is DTGVSQNPRHKITKRGQNVTFRCDPISEHNRLYWYRQTLGQGPEFLTYFQNEAQLEKSRLLSDRFSAERPKGSFSTLEIQRTEQGDSAMYLCASSLQGFNTEAFFGQGTRLTVV.